A single TCR beta chain is shown here with its context. Its antigen is still unknown. This record comes from a study of shared clonotypes between healthy human individuals. The authors distributed each subset's genomic DNA evenly over several immunoSEQ plates. Sequencing was performed with immunoSEQ multiplex PCR; in TCRdb, only in-frame clones are kept and a portion is missing. The repertoire holds 740,000 or so clones, with 60% to 75% as singletons. The germline CDR1 and CDR2 sequences are SGHAT and FQNNGV. V lost 3 bases, J lost 2 bases, and 4 bases stayed unmatched. The CDR3 extends over 16 amino acids. Study outcomes and limitations: Clonotypes not shared had lower generation probabilities than those common to all four donors.

This sequence originates from a woman in her 30s in good health. Sequencing input: memory CD4+ T cells sorted from blood. Sample subset: CD45RA-negative fraction. The rearrangement uses TRBV11-2 and TRBJ2-3; TRBD2 matches 11 bases. The CDR3 DNA reads TGTGCCAGCAGCTTGACTAGCGGGGTCCACACAGATACGCAGTATTTT. Protein sequence: CASSLTSGVHTDTQYF. The full variable domain, with the rest looked up from reference TRBV11-2 and TRBJ2-3, is EAGVAQSPRYKIIEKRQSVAFWCNPISGHATLYWYQQILGQGPKLLIQFQNNGVVDDSQLPKDRFSAERLKGVDSTLKIQPAKLEDSAVYLCASSLTSGVHTDTQYFGPGTRLTVL.